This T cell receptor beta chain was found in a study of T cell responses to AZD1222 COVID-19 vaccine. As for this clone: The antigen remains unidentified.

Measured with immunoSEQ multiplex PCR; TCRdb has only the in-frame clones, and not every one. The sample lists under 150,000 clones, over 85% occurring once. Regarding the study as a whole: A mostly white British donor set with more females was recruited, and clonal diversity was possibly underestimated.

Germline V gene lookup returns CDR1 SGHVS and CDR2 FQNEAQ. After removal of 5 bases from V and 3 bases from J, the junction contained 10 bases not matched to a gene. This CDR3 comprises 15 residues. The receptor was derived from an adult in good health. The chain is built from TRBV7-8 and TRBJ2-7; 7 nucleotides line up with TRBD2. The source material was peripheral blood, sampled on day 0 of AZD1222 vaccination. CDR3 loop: CASSLGSGGYYEQYF. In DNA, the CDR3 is TGTGCCAGCAGCCTGGGGTCCGGGGGGTACTACGAGCAGTACTTC.